The source of this T cell receptor (beta chain) is a study of blood T cell repertoires in COVID-19. Study as a whole: Sites across the United States, Italy and Spain contributed samples from acute and convalescent COVID-19. T cells, B-cell-depleted T cells, or PBMCs supplied cDNA or gDNA.

Under the authors' procedure: Nucleated cell number was recorded as an estimate derived from reference gene primer amplification. The table came from immunoSEQ multiplex PCR; TCRdb's copy has only in-frame clones and leaves some out. V and J calls and clone size follow that table, whereas D and trimming were derived from the DNA. The repertoire holds some 100,000 clones, with more than 75% as singletons. Germline CDR1 and CDR2: SQVTM and ANQGSEA. This CDR3 region has 13 residues. The J segment lost 2 bases and the V segment lost 5 bases, leaving 5 bases of the junction unmatched. This chain links TRBV29-1 with TRBJ2-7; 8 bases line up with TRBD2. The TCR comes from a man in his forties or fifties with acute or convalescent COVID-19. The sample comprised peripheral blood. This CDR3 is CSVRLATTYEQYF. CDR3 bases: TGCAGCGTTCGACTAGCGACTACCTACGAGCAGTACTTC.